One and the same sample provided the 29 T cell receptor beta chains below, sequenced in a study of T cells in localized non-small cell lung cancer. Repertoires were generated with immunoSEQ multiplex PCR, while TCRdb's copy carries only in-frame clones and drops some. The top ten hold about 13% of the sample, which has some 66,000 clones, almost 85% seen once. Sequenced material: peripheral blood, taken before any cancer treatment. The receptor set was obtained from a female donor older than 55 with stage I lung adenocarcinoma.

The rearrangement joins TRBV18 to TRBJ1-2; D possibly corresponds to TRBD1 (6 bases). The germline CDR1 and CDR2 sequences are KGHSH and LQKENI. This CDR3 has 15 residues. V shed 5 bases and J shed 4 bases, with 17 bases lying between them. The CDR3 DNA follows: TGTGCCAGCTCATTCGAAGCAGGGGATCTCTATGGCTACACCTTC. Translating it yields CASSFEAGDLYGYTF.

The chain combines TRBV6-6 with TRBJ1-5; TRBD1 aligns across 8 bases. Germline lookup yields CDR1 MNHNY and CDR2 SVGAGI (reference sequence). Trimming cost V 0 bases and J 4 bases; bases outside gene matches: 5. The CDR3 has 16 residues. The CDR3: CASSYSRTGGNQPQHF. The CDR3 coding sequence is TGTGCCAGCAGTTACTCGAGAACAGGGGGGAATCAGCCCCAGCATTTT.

The chain links TRBV5-1 to TRBJ1-1, with no clear D. The germline CDR1 and CDR2 sequences are SGHRS and YFSETQ. The CDR3 loop spans 13 amino acids. Trimming shortened V by 2 bases and J by 1 base, and 6 bases separated the two germline ends. In DNA, the CDR3 is TGCGCCAGCAGCTTAGAACAGAACACTGAAGCTTTCTTT. Amino acids: CASSLEQNTEAFF.

V gene TRBV7-2 combines with J gene TRBJ1-2; D not resolved. Trimming shortened V by 1 base and J by 4 bases, and 7 bases separated the two germline ends. The germline CDR1 and CDR2 sequences are SGHTA and FQGNSA. This CDR3 is built from 13 residues. The CDR3 region has the DNA TGTGCCAGCAGCTTAGGGGGAACCTATGGCTACACCTTC. Translated, it gives CASSLGGTYGYTF.

The V call is TRBV5-1, the J call TRBJ2-3, with TRBD1 matching 9 bases. The CDR3 covers 16 residues. CDR1 is SGHRS, CDR2 YFSETQ, per germline. V shed 3 bases, J shed 1 base, and the junction held 6 bases outside the gene matches. CDR3 amino acids: CASSSSRQGGTDTQYF. The CDR3 region has the DNA TGCGCCAGCAGCTCCTCCCGACAGGGGGGCACAGATACGCAGTATTTT.

The gene calls are TRBV6-1 and TRBJ1-1; TRBD1 is a possible D gene (6 bases). In germline, CDR1 is MNHNS, CDR2 SASEGT. The CDR3 runs to 14 residues. V gave up 6 bases and J gave up 1 base, with 12 bases separating them. CDR3 DNA: TGTGCCAGCAGGCTACCGGGACAGAACACTGAAGCTTTCTTT. Translated: CASRLPGQNTEAFF.

CDR3: CASSPVPGWNYGYTF. The CDR3 DNA sequence: TGTGCCAGCAGCCCGGTCCCAGGGTGGAACTATGGCTACACCTTC. The genes are TRBV14 and TRBJ1-2; perhaps TRBD1 as D (5 bases). Germline assignment: CDR1 SGHDN and CDR2 FVKESK. Trimming took 4 bases from V and 2 from J, leaving 14 bases between them. The CDR3 runs to 15 residues.

This chain connects TRBV2 to TRBJ1-1, with 8 nucleotides matching TRBD1. The CDR3 contains 14 residues. The germline V gene has CDR1 SNHLY and CDR2 FYNNEI. The V and J ends lost 4 bases and 3 bases, in that order; junction bases with no gene match: 4. The CDR3, as DNA: TGTGCCAGCAGTGCTGACAGGGGCCACACTGAAGCTTTCTTT. This encodes CASSADRGHTEAFF.

V and J are TRBV7-6 and TRBJ2-7, with D tentatively TRBD2 (6 bases). Per the germline V gene, CDR1 is SGHVS and CDR2 is FNYEAQ. There are 17 residues in the CDR3. The germline V and J ends were trimmed by 1 base and 3 bases, with 19 bases remaining between them. The CDR3 region has the DNA TGTGCCAGCAGCTTAGGGCGGGGAACCGGGGATCTCTACGAGCAGTACTTC. Encoded protein: CASSLGRGTGDLYEQYF.

The gene calls are TRBV11-1 and TRBJ2-1; D possibly corresponds to TRBD2 (6 bases). The V end lost 1 base, the J end lost 10 bases, and 14 bases lay between the germline ends. The CDR3 runs 14 residues. Germline V gene data show CDR1 as SGHAT and CDR2 as FQDESV (reference sequence). CDR3 protein: CASSLDRGAGEQFF. CDR3 coding DNA: TGTGCCAGCAGCTTAGATCGCGGGGCAGGGGAGCAGTTCTTC. Full variable domain (rest looked up from reference TRBV11-1 and TRBJ2-1): EAEVAQSPRYKITEKSQAVAFWCDPISGHATLYWYRQILGQGPELLVQFQDESVVDDSQLPKDRFSAERLKGVDSTLKIQPAELGDSAMYLCASSLDRGAGEQFFGPGTRLTVL.

This chain uses TRBV9 with TRBJ2-3; 9 bases line up with TRBD2. Germline loops: CDR1 SGDLS, CDR2 YYNGEE. CDR3 size: 16 residues. V lost 0 bases to trimming and J lost 1 base; unmatched junction nucleotides: 3. CDR3 amino acids: CASSVVAGAGTDTQYF. The DNA of the CDR3 is TGTGCCAGCAGCGTAGTAGCGGGGGCGGGCACAGATACGCAGTATTTT. Variable domain in full (rest from reference TRBV9 and TRBJ2-3): DSGVTQTPKHLITATGQRVTLRCSPRSGDLSVYWYQQSLDQGLQFLIQYYNGEERAKGNILERFSAQQFPDLHSELNLSSLELGDSALYFCASSVVAGAGTDTQYFGPGTRLTVL.

The chain uses TRBV6-6 and TRBJ2-7, with 7 bases identical to TRBD1. Germline V gives CDR1 MNHNY, CDR2 SVGAGI (reference sequence). CDR3 size: 15 residues. The junction had 9 bases not matched to a gene; V was cut back by 7 bases and J by 0 bases. CDR3 loop: CASKSMTGPSYEQYF. For the CDR3, the DNA is TGTGCCAGCAAAAGCATGACAGGGCCCTCCTACGAGCAGTACTTC.

This clone was observed a handful of times. The chain combines TRBV11-3 with TRBJ2-1; 10 nucleotides line up with TRBD2. Germline V CDR1 and CDR2: SGHNT, YENEEA. CDR3 size: 15 residues. V dropped 1 base and J dropped 8; count of bases not matched to a gene: 5. The CDR3 spells CASSLGFSGRYEQFF. The CDR3 DNA reads TGTGCCAGCAGCTTAGGATTTAGCGGGAGGTATGAGCAGTTCTTC.

The gene calls are TRBV11-2 and TRBJ2-1; 11 bases match TRBD2. Germline V gene lookup returns CDR1 SGHAT and CDR2 FQNNGV. The CDR3 runs to 16 residues. V shed 4 bases, J shed 4 bases, and the junction held 6 bases outside the gene matches. The CDR3: CASSSRLAGRYNEQFF. For the CDR3, the DNA is TGTGCCAGCAGCTCCCGACTAGCGGGGAGGTACAATGAGCAGTTCTTC.

This clone was observed once. The chain uses TRBV19 and TRBJ2-1, with TRBD2 matching 8 bases. V dropped 2 bases and J dropped 15; count of bases not matched to a gene: 15. There are 15 residues in the CDR3. In germline, CDR1 is LNHDA, CDR2 SQIVND (reference sequence). The CDR3 DNA reads as TGTGCCAGTAGTATATTATCCGGGACTAGAGGGGGGCGGTTCTTC. This encodes CASSILSGTRGGRFF.

This clone was picked up a small number of times. The V gene is TRBV5-1, the J gene TRBJ1-5; possible D gene TRBD1, 6 bases. In germline, CDR1 is SGHRS, CDR2 YFSETQ. Trimming cost V 4 bases and J 0 bases, with 11 bases left between them. This CDR3 comprises 15 residues. The CDR3 DNA sequence: TGCGCCAGCAGCCCGACAGGCTATAGCAATCAGCCCCAGCATTTT. Amino acids: CASSPTGYSNQPQHF.

The J gene is TRBJ2-7, the V gene TRBV5-4, with 7 bases identical to TRBD2. Germline-derived CDR1 and CDR2 are SGHNT and YYREEE (reference sequence). V lost 4 bases and J lost 7; bases outside the gene matches: 20. This CDR3 has 17 residues. CDR3 region: CASSPGGTGGSLREQYF. CDR3 sequence (DNA): TGTGCCAGCAGCCCGGGGGGTACGGGGGGAAGCCTACGTGAGCAGTACTTC.

The rearrangement links TRBV29-1 to TRBJ1-2; TRBD1 matches at 7 bases. CDR3 size: 11 residues. Germline values: CDR1 SQVTM, CDR2 ANQGSEA. Losses at the gene ends were 8 bases for V and 3 bases for J; bases not matched to a gene: 3. In DNA, the CDR3 is TGCAGCTTTGGGACAGACTATGGCTACACCTTC. Amino acid sequence: CSFGTDYGYTF.

This clone was picked up one time. The rearrangement joins TRBV29-1 to TRBJ1-4, with D unresolved. Germline CDR1 SQVTM, CDR2 ANQGSEA. Trimming pared 4 bases from V and 2 bases from J, leaving 14 bases between. This CDR3 is built from 15 residues. Here the CDR3 DNA reads TGCAGCGTTGTACCCCGAGGTCAGACTAATGAAAAACTGTTTTTT. This gives the protein CSVVPRGQTNEKLFF. Based on the CDR3 plus reference TRBV29-1 and TRBJ1-4, the full variable domain is SAVISQKPSRDICQRGTSLTIQCQVDSQVTMMFWYRQQPGQSLTLIATANQGSEATYESGFVIDKFPISRPNLTFSTLTVSNMSPEDSSIYLCSVVPRGQTNEKLFFGSGTQLSVL.

The chain employs TRBV10-3 and TRBJ1-4; maybe TRBD1 (5 bases). V lost 6 bases to trimming and J lost 8 bases, with 13 bases between them. The CDR3 has 13 residues. Germline V lookup: CDR1 ENHRY, CDR2 SYGVKD. The CDR3 protein is CAIRGGGEEKLFF. DNA for the CDR3: TGTGCCATCAGGGGGGGAGGTGAAGAAAAACTGTTTTTT.

The chain combines TRBV10-3 with TRBJ2-1; either TRBD1 or TRBD2 may supply D (5 bases each). The length of the CDR3 is 14 residues. V lost 10 bases and J lost 9, with 22 bases in between. Germline V CDR1 and CDR2: ENHRY, SYGVKD. The CDR3 DNA reads TGTGCCACTAAACTCCGGGACGGAGAGAGTGAGCAGTTCTTC. This encodes CATKLRDGESEQFF.

This clone appeared a single time. The chain is built from TRBV6-1 and TRBJ1-5; 9 bases line up with TRBD1. Looked up from germline, CDR1 is MNHNS and CDR2 is SASEGT. This CDR3 has 14 residues. The J segment lost 6 bases and the V segment lost 8 bases, leaving 8 bases of the junction unmatched. CDR3 coding DNA: TGTGCCAGCCAGACAGGGGGGATAGGTCAGCCCCAGCATTTT. Translating it yields CASQTGGIGQPQHF.

V is TRBV4-2 and J is TRBJ2-1; D might be TRBD1 (6 bases). CDR3 length: 15 residues. Trimming cost V 1 base and J 5 bases, with 12 bases left between them. CDR1 is LGHNA, CDR2 YNFKEQ, per germline. The CDR3 DNA sequence: TGTGCCAGCAGCCAAGGACAGGTATTTGACAATGAGCAGTTCTTC. Amino acid sequence: CASSQGQVFDNEQFF.

The chain links TRBV11-3 to TRBJ2-7, with a possible D match to TRBD2 (5 bases). The CDR3 loop spans 15 amino acids. Per germline, CDR1 SGHNT and CDR2 YENEEA. Between the trimmed V and J ends, which lost 4 bases and 6 bases, there was a span of 19 bases. The CDR3 coding sequence is TGTGCCAGCAGCTCGGTGTTGCGGGCCATAGGCGAGCAGTACTTC. Translation: CASSSVLRAIGEQYF.

This sequence joins TRBV19 and TRBJ1-1; no reliable D call. This CDR3 comprises 12 residues. The germline gives CDR1 LNHDA, CDR2 SQIVND (reference sequence). The ends were cut back, 7 bases at V and 7 bases at J, with 13 bases in the middle. CDR3 sequence (DNA): TGTGCCAGTACCGACCGAACGGGTGAAGCTTTCTTT. Its translation: CASTDRTGEAFF.

The V and J genes are TRBV5-6 and TRBJ1-2; D gene uncertain. The germline V gene has CDR1 SGHDT and CDR2 YYEEEE. This CDR3 contains 16 residues. Trimming left V 0 bases short and J 2 bases short, with 14 bases between. CDR3 DNA: TGTGCCAGCAGCTTGGTTGGTTGGGAGTGGAACTATGGCTACACCTTC. Its protein is CASSLVGWEWNYGYTF.

The chain couples TRBV19 to TRBJ1-2; 9 bases are shared with TRBD1. There are 12 residues in the CDR3. CDR1 and CDR2 from the germline V gene are LNHDA and SQIVND (reference sequence). V gave up 7 bases and J gave up 6 bases; unmatched junction bases: 3. The CDR3 here is CASTDRGHGYTF. The CDR3 coding sequence is TGTGCCAGTACGGACAGGGGTCATGGCTACACCTTC.

J is TRBJ2-7 and V is TRBV5-1; 12 bases match TRBD2. CDR1 SGHRS and CDR2 YFSETQ come from the germline V gene. The CDR3 consists of 14 residues. V shed 0 bases, J shed 5 bases, and the junction held 0 bases outside the gene matches. DNA of the CDR3: TGCGCCAGCAGCTTGGGACTAGCGGGAGACGAGCAGTACTTC. Residues: CASSLGLAGDEQYF.

The chain employs TRBV9 and TRBJ2-7; 13 bases line up with TRBD2. The CDR3 sequence is 17 residues long. Germline CDR1 reads SGDLS; CDR2 reads YYNGEE. V trimming: 4 bases; J trimming: 1 base; junction bases outside the gene matches: 8. The CDR3 coding sequence is TGTGCCAGCAGCCCAACTGGGACTAGCGGGACTTCCTACGAGCAGTACTTC. This codes for CASSPTGTSGTSYEQYF.